The sequence of this T cell receptor beta chain was determined in a study of neurological immune-mediated disorders. Study-wide points: There was no clinical or MRI feature that was associated with the multiple sclerosis repertoire cluster.

This clonotype was recorded at least ten times. Its target is not known. Time point noted: longitudinal time-point 3. Trimming cost V 2 bases and J 2 bases; bases outside gene matches: 4. This CDR3 is 14 amino acids long. Germline CDR1 SGHRS, CDR2 YFSETQ. The team produced cDNA through 5'RACE using 10-nucleotide random UMIs. Over 180 million TCR-beta sequences from 15-18 subjects came from every sequencing run. One entry per CDR3 protein, called by TCRdb with MiXCR from the 5' RACE reads. Among fewer than 85,000 distinct CDR3 sequences listed, around 4% were seen once. Sequencing used PBMCs. The genes are TRBV5-1 and TRBJ2-7; 7 nucleotides line up with TRBD1. This TCR was recovered from a woman aged 60-75 years with multiple sclerosis. The CDR3 is CASSLQGTTYEQYF. The CDR3 DNA follows: TGCGCCAGCAGCTTACAGGGGACGACCTACGAGCAGTACTTC.